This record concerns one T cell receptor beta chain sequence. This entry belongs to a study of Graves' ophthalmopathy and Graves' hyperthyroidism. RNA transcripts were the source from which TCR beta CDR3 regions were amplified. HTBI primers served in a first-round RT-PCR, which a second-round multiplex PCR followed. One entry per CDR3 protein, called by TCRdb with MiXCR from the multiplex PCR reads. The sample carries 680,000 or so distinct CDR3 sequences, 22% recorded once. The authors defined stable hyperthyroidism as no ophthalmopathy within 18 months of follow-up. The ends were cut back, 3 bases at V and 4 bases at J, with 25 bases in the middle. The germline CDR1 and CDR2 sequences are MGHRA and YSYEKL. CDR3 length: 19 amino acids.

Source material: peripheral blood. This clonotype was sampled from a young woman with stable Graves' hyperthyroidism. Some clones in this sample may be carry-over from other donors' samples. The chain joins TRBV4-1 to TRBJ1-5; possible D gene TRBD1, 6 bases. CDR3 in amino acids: CASSQTFETRQADNQPQHF. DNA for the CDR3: TGCGCCAGCAGCCAGACTTTTGAAACTCGACAGGCCGATAATCAGCCCCAGCATTTT.